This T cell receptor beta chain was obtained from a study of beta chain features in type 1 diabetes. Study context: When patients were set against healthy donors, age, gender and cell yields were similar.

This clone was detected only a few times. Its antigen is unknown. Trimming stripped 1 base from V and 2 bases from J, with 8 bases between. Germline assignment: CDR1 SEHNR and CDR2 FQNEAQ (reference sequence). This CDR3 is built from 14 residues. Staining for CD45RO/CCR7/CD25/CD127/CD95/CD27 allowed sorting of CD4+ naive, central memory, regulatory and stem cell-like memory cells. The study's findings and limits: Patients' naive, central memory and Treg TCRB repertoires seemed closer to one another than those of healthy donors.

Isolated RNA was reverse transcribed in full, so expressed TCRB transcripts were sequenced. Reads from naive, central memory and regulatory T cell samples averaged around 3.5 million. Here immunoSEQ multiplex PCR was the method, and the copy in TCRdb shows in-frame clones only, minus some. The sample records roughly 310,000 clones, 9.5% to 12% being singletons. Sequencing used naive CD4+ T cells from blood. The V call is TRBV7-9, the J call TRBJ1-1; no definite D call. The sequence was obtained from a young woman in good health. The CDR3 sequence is CASSLVAGNTEAFF. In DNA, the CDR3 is TGTGCCAGCAGCTTAGTGGCAGGAAACACTGAAGCTTTCTTT. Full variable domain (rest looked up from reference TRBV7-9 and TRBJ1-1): DTGVSQNPRHKITKRGQNVTFRCDPISEHNRLYWYRQTLGQGPEFLTYFQNEAQLEKSRLLSDRFSAERPKGSFSTLEIQRTEQGDSAMYLCASSLVAGNTEAFFGQGTRLTVV.